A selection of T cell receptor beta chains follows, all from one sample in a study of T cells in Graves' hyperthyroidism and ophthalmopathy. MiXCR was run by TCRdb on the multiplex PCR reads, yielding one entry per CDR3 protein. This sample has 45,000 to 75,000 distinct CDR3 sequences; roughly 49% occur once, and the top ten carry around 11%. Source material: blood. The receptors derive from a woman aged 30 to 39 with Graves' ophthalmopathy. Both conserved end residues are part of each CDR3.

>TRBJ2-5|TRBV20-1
CSAREGAYGGTQYF
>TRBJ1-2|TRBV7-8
CASSLGPFGGYGYTF
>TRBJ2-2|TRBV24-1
CATSDLGLAGELFF
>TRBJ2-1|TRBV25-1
CASSAFAALGEQFF
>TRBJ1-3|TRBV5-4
CASSLMGNDYGYTIYF
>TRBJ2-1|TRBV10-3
CAISDLVGSYNEQFF
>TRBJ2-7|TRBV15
CATSRDRAASYEQYF
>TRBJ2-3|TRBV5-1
CASSFIASSTDAQYF
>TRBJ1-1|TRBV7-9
CASSHGRPEGMNTEAFF
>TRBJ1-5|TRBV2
CASSGQGRETQHF
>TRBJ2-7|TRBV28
CASSFPDRYYEQYF
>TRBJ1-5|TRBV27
CASSLIGRREDQPQHF
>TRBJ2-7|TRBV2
CASSEVPSGRAISYEQYF
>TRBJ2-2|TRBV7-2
CASSFGTGNTGELFF
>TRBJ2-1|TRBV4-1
CASSQDRASVQFF
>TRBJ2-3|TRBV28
CASGSLSELYTQYF
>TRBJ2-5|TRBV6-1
CASSGGPGEGTQYF
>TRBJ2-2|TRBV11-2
CVSSLSRGVAGELFF
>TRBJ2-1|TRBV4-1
CASSQDGDPGSGNEQFF
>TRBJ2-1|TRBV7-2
CASRRDYSYNGRFF
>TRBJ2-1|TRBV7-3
CASSLGARQSF
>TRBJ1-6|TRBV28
CASSLAPPGPNSPLHF
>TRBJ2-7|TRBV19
CASRVGSQGSYEQYF
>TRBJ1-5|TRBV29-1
CSVESPPLYNEPQHF
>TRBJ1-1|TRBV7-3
CASSPRGGSPEAFF
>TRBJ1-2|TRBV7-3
CASSLTGTGVLCYTF
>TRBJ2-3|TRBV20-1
CSAYPRWASGRTDTQYF
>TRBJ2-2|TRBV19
CASSGQGGGELFF
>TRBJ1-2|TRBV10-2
CASSDVLENYGYTF
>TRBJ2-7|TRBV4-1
CASSQSELAVGSYEQYF
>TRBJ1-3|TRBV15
CATSGGTGGGNTIYF
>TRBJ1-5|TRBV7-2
CASRLRTGTGYQPQHF
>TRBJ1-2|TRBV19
CASSRPGRNTF
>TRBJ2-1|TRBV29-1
CSVEILGLKSYNEQFF
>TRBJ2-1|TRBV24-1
CATSDPMRRGFGEQFF
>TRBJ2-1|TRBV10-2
CASQDWTSGSSSYNEQFF
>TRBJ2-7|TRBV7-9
CASSSPPNEQYF